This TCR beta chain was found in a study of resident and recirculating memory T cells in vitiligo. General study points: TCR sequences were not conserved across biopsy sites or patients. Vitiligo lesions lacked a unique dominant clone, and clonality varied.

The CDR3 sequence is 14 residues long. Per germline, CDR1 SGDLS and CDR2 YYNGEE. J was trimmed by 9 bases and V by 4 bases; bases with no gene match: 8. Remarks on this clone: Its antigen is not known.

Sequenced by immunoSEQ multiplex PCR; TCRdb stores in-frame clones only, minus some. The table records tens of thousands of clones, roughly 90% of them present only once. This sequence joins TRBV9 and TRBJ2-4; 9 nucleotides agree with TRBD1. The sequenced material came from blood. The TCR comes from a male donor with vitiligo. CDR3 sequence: CASSIPGQGSIQYF. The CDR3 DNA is TGTGCCAGCAGCATTCCCGGACAGGGGAGCATTCAGTACTTC.